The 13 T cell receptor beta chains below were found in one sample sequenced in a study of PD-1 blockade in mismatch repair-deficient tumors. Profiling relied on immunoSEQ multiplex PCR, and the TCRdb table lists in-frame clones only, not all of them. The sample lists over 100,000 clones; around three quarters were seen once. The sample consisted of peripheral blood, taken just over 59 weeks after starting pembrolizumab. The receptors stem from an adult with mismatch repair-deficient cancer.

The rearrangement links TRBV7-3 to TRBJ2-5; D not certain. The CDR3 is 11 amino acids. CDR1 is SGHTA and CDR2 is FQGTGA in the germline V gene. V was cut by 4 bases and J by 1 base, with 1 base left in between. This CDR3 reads CASSSQETQYF. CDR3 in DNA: TGTGCCAGCAGCTCCCAAGAGACCCAGTACTTC.

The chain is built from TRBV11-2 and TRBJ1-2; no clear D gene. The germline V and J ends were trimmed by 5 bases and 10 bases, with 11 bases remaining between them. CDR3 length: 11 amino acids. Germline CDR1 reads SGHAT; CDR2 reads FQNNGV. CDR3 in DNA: TGTGCCAGCAGCCTATCCGGGCCCTACACCTTC. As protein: CASSLSGPYTF.

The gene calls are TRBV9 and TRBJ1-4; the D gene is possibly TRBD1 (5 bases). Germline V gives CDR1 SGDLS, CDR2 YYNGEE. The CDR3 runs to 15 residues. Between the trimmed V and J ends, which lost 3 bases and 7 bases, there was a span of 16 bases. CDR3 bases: TGTGCCAGCAGCGGGGCTTGGGGCGGCGGTGAAAAACTGTTTTTT. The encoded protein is CASSGAWGGGEKLFF.

CDR3 DNA: TGTGCCAGCAGCTCCAAGACTCTGGTGAGCTCTGGGGCCAACGTCCTGACTTTC. Its translation is CASSSKTLVSSGANVLTF. The rearrangement links TRBV7-2 to TRBJ2-6; D gene unclear. The CDR3 runs to 18 residues. V dropped 4 bases and J dropped 0 bases, with 16 bases sitting between them. Germline CDR1 and CDR2: SGHTA and FQGNSA.

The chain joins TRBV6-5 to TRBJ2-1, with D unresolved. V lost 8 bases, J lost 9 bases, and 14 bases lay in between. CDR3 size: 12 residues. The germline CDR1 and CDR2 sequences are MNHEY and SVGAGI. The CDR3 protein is CASGGLVGEQFF. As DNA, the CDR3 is TGTGCCAGCGGCGGCCTGGTGGGTGAGCAGTTCTTC.

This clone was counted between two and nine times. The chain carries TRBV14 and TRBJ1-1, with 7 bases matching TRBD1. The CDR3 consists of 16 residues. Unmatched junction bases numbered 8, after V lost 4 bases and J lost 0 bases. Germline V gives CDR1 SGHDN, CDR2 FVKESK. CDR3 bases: TGTGCCAGCAGCCCGACAGGGTTAAACATGAACACTGAAGCTTTCTTT. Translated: CASSPTGLNMNTEAFF.

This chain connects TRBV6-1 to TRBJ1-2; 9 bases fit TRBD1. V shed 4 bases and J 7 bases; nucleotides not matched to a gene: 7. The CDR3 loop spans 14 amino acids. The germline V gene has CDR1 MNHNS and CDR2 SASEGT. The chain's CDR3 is CASSAKGQGIGYTF. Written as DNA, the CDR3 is TGTGCCAGCAGTGCAAAGGGACAGGGTATTGGCTACACCTTC.

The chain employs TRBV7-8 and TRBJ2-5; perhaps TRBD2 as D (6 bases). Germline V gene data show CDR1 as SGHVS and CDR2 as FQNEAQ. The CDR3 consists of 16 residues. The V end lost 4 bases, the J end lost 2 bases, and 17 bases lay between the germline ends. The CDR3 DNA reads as TGTGCCAGCAGCTCTGACATTCTTGGGGGGCAAGAGACCCAGTACTTC. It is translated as CASSSDILGGQETQYF.

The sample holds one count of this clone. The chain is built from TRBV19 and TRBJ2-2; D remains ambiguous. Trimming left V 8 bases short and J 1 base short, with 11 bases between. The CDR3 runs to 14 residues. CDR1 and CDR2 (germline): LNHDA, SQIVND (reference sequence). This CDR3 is CASLGWQNTGELFF. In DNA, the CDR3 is TGTGCCAGTTTGGGGTGGCAGAACACCGGGGAGCTGTTTTTT.

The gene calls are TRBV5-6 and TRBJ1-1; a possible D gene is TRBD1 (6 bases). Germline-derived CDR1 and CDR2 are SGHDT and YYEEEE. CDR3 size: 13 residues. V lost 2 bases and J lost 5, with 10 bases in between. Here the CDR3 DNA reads TGTGCCAGCAGCTTTGGGGGCAGGACTGAAGCTTTCTTT. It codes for CASSFGGRTEAFF.

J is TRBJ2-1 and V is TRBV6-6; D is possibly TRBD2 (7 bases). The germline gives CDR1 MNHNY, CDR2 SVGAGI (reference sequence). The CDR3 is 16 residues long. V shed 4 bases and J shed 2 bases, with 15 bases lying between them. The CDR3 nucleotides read TGTGCCAGCAGTTCGTTAGGGGGGGGCCCCTACAATGAGCAGTTCTTC. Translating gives CASSSLGGGPYNEQFF.

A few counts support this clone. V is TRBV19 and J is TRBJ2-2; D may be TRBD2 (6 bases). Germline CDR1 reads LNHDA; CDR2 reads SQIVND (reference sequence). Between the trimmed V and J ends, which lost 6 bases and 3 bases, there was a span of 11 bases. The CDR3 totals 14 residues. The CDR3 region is CASSGRGDTGELFF. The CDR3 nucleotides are TGTGCCAGTAGCGGGAGAGGGGACACCGGGGAGCTGTTTTTT. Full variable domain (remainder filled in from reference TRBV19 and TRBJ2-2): DGGITQSPKYLFRKEGQNVTLSCEQNLNHDAMYWYRQDPGQGLRLIYYSQIVNDFQKGDIAEGYSVSREKKESFPLTVTSAQKNPTAFYLCASSGRGDTGELFFGEGSRLTVL.

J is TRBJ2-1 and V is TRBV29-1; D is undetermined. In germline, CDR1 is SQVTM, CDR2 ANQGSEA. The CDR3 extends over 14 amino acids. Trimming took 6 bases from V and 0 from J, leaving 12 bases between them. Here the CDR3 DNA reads TGCAGCGTACTAACAGTTAGCTCCTACAATGAGCAGTTCTTC. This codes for CSVLTVSSYNEQFF.